The clone carrying this TCR beta chain was detected only once. Only one base separates this from a far larger clonotype, so it likely reflects a read error. Assembly of TCR beta libraries relied on iRepertoire HTBI primers together with Arm-PCR of CDR3 regions. TCRdb passed the multiplex PCR reads through MiXCR, listing each CDR3 protein once. Seen here are 600,000 to 850,000 distinct CDR3 sequences, around 32% observed once, and the top ten hold 40% to 55%. Per the germline V gene, CDR1 is MNHNY and CDR2 is SVGAGI (reference sequence). The CDR3 runs to 12 residues. Trimming cost V 0 bases and J 8 bases, with 7 bases left between them. These data come from a study of regulatory T cells in long-lasting Graves disease. Time point indicated: persistent/refractory GD, antithyroid drugs over 5 years with positive TRAb. Preparation of the TCR library used RNA extracted from PBMCs.

The chain carries TRBV6-6 and TRBJ1-1; D is unresolved. The receptor's source is a female donor with Graves disease. The source was peripheral blood mononuclear cells (PBMCs), collected when the disease was refractory, from a patient treated with antithyroid drugs. This CDR3 reads CASSYSVAEAFF. CDR3 sequence (DNA): TGTGCCAGCAGTTACTCGGTGGCAGAAGCTTTCTTT.